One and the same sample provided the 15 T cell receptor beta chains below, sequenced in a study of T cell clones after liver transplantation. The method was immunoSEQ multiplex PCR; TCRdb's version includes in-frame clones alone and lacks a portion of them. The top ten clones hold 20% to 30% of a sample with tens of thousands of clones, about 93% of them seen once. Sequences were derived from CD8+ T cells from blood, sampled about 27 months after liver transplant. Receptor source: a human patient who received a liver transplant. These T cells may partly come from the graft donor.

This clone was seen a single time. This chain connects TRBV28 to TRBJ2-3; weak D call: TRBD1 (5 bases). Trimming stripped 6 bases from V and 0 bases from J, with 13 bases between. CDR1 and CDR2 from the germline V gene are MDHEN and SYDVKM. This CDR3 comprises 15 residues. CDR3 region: CASSSRRTSTDTQYF. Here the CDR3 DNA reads TGTGCCAGCAGCTCACGTCGGACAAGCACAGATACGCAGTATTTT.

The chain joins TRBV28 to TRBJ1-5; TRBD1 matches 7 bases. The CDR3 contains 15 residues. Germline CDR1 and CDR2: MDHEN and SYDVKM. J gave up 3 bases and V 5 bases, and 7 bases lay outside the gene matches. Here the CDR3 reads CASSQRTGNNQPQHF. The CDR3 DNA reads TGTGCCAGCAGTCAACGGACAGGAAACAATCAGCCCCAGCATTTT.

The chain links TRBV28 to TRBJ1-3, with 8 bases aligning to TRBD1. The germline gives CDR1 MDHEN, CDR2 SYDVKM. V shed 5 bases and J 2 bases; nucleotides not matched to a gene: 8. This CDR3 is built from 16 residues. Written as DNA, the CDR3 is TGTGCCAGCAGTCAAAAGACAGGGGTGGCTGGAAACACCATATATTTT. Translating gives CASSQKTGVAGNTIYF.

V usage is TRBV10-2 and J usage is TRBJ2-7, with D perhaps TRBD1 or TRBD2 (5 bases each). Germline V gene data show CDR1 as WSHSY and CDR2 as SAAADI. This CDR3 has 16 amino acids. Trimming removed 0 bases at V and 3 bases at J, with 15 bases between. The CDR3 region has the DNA TGCGCCAGCAGTGAGTCGTTGGGGGACCGCGTCTACGAGCAGTACTTC. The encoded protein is CASSESLGDRVYEQYF.

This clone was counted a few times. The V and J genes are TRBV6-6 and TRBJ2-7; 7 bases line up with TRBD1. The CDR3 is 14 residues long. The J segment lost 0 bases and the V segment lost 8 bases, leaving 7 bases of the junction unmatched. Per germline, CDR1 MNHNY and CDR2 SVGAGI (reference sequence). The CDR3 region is CASCRGWASYEQYF. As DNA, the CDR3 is TGTGCCAGCTGCAGGGGGTGGGCCTCCTACGAGCAGTACTTC.

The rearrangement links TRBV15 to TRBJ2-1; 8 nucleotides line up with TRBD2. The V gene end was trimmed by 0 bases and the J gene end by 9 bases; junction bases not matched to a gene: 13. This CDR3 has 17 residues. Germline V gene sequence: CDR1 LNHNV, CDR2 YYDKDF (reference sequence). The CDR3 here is CATSRDLAGGRWGEQFF. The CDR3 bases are TGTGCCACCAGCAGAGATCTCGCTGGCGGGAGGTGGGGTGAGCAGTTCTTC.

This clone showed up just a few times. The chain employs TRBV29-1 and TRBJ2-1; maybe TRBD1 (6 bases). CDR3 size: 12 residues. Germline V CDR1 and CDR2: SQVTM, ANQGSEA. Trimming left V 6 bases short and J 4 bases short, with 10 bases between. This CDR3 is CSVDDRYNEQFF. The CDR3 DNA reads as TGCAGCGTCGACGACAGGTACAATGAGCAGTTCTTC.

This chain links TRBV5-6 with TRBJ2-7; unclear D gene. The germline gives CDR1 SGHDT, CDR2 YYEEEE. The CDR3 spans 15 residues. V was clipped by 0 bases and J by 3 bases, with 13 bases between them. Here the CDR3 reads CASSLVTNPFYEQYF. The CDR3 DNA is TGTGCCAGCAGCTTGGTGACCAACCCCTTCTACGAGCAGTACTTC. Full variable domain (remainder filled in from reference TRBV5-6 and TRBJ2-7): DAGVTQSPTHLIKTRGQQVTLRCSPKSGHDTVSWYQQALGQGPQFIFQYYEEEERQRGNFPDRFSGHQFPNYSSELNVNALLLGDSALYLCASSLVTNPFYEQYFGPGTRLTVT.

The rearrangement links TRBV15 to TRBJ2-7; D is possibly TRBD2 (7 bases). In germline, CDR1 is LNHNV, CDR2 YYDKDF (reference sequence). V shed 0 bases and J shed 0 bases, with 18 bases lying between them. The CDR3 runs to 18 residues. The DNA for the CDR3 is TGTGCCACCAGCAGAGATAAGGCGGGGGCGGATTACTCCTACGAGCAGTACTTC. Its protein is CATSRDKAGADYSYEQYF.

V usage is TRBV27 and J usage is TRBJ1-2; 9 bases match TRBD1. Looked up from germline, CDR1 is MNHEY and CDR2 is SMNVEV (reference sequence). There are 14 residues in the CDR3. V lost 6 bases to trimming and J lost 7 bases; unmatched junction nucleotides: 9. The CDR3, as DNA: TGTGCCAGCAGAAATCAAGGGACAGGGCCTGGCTACACCTTC. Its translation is CASRNQGTGPGYTF.

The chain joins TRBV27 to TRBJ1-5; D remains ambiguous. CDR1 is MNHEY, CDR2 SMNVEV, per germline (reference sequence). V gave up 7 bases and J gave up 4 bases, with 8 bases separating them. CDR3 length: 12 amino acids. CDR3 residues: CASKGSNQPQHF. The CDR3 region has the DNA TGTGCCAGCAAAGGGTCGAATCAGCCCCAGCATTTT.

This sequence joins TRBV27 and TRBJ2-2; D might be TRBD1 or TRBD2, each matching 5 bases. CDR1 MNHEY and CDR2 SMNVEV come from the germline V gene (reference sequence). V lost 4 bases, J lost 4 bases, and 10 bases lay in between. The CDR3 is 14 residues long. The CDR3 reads CASSWGTGTGELFF. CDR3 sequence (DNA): TGTGCCAGCAGTTGGGGGACGGGCACCGGGGAGCTGTTTTTT.

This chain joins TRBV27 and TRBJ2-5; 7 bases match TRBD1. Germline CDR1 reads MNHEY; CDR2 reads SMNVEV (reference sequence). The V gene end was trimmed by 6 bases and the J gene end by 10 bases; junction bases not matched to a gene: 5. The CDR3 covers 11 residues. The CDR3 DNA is TGTGCCAGCAGCAGGGGGTCGGTCCAGTACTTC. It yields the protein CASSRGSVQYF.

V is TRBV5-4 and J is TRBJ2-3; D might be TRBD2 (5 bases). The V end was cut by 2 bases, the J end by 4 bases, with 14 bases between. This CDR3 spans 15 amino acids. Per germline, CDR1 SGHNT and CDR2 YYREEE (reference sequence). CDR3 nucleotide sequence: TGTGCCAGCAGCTTCAACGGGATTGGTGCAGATACGCAGTATTTT. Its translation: CASSFNGIGADTQYF. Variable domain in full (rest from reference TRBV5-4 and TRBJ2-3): ETGVTQSPTHLIKTRGQQVTLRCSSQSGHNTVSWYQQALGQGPQFIFQYYREEENGRGNFPPRFSGLQFPNYSSELNVNALELDDSALYLCASSFNGIGADTQYFGPGTRLTVL.

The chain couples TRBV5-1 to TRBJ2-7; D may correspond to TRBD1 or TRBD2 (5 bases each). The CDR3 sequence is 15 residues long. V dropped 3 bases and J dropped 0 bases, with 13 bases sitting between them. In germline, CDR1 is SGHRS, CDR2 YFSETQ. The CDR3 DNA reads TGCGCCAGCAGCTCGTTAGATGGGGGCTCCTACGAGCAGTACTTC. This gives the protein CASSSLDGGSYEQYF.